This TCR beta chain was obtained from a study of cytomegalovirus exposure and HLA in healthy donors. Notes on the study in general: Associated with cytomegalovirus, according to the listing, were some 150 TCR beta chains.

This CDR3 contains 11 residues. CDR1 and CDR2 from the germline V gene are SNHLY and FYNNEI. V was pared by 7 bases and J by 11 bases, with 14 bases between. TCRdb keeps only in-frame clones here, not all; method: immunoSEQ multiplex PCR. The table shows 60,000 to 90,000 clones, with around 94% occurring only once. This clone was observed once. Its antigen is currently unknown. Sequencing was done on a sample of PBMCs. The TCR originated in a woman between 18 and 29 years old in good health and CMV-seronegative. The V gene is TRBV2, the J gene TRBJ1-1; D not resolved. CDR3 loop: CASTGVSWAFF. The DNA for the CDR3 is TGTGCCAGCACGGGAGTGAGTTGGGCTTTCTTT.